Detailed here is one T cell receptor beta chain. This sample was taken from a study of blood T cell repertoires in COVID-19. Assay: immunoSEQ multiplex PCR; the TCRdb copy retains only in-frame clones and omits some. Of about 230,000 clones detected, approximately 84% appear once; the ten largest clones hold under 2%. V was pared by 4 bases and J by 1 base, with 10 bases of the junction left unmatched. Germline CDR1 SGHRS, CDR2 YFSETQ. The CDR3 has 16 residues. J is TRBJ1-2 and V is TRBV5-1; TRBD1 matches 7 bases. Sequencing was carried out using PBMCs or T cells enriched from blood (not recorded which). The TCR sequence derives from a man between 60 and 75 years old who had recovered from COVID-19. CDR3 amino acids: CASSVQPGQNNYGYTF. Here the CDR3 DNA reads TGCGCCAGCAGCGTTCAACCGGGACAGAATAACTATGGCTACACCTTC.